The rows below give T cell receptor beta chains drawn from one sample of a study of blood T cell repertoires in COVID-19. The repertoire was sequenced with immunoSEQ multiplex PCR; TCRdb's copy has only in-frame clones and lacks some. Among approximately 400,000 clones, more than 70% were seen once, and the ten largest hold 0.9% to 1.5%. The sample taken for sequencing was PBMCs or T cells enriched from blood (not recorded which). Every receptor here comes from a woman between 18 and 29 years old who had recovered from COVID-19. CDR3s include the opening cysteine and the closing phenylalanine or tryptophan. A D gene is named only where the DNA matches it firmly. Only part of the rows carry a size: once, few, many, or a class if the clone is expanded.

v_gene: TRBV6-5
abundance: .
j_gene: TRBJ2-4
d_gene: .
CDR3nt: TGTGCCAGCAGCGGAACGACAGGAAACATTCAGTACTTC
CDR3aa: CASSGTTGNIQYF

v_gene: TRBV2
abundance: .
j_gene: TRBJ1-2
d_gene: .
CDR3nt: TGTGCCACTTTTTCGGGTTTAATTGGCTACACCTTC
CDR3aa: CATFSGLIGYTF

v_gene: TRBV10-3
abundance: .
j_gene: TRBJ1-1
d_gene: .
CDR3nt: TGTGCCATCAGTTCCCAGGGGAACACTGAAGCTTTCTTT
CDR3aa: CAISSQGNTEAFF

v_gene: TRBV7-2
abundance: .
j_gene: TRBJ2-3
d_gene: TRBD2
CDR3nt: TGTGCCAGCAGCACCGGGACTAGCGGGGGTGGCACAGATACGCAGTATTTT
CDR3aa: CASSTGTSGGGTDTQYF

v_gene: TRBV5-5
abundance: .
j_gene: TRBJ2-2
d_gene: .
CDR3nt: TGTGCCAGCAGCCTATGGGACTTCTCGGCCGGGGAGCTGTTTTTT
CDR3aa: CASSLWDFSAGELFF

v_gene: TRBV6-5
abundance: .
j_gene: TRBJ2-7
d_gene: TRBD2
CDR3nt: TGTGCCAGCAGTCCCGGGACTAGACACGAGCAGTACTTC
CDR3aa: CASSPGTRHEQYF

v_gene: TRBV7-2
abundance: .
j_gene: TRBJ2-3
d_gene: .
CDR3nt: TGTGCCAGCAGCTTAGGAGGGGGGGGACCCCCCCCGGGTACGCAGTATTTT
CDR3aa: CASSLGGGGPPPGTQYF

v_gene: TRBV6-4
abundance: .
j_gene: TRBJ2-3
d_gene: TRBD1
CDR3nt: TGTGCCAGCAGCGCAACAGGACAGGGAGCTAGCACAGATACGCAGTATTTT
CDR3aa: CASSATGQGASTDTQYF

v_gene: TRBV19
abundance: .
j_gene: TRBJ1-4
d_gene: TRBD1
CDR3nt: TGTGCCAGTAGTATAGAGGGGACAGGGGGCGCCGGTGAAAAACTGTTTTTT
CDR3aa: CASSIEGTGGAGEKLFF

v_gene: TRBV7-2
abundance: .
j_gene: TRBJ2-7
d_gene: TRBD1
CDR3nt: TGTGCCAGCAGCGTGGACAGGGGCTCCTACGAGCAGTACTTC
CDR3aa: CASSVDRGSYEQYF

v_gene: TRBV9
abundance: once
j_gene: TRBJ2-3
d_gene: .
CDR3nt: TGTGCCAGCAGCGTCAGAGGGAGTAACACAGATACGCAGTATTTT
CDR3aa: CASSVRGSNTDTQYF

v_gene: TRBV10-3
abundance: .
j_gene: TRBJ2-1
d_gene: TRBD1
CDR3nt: TGTGCCATCAGTGAGTCACAAGGGGGCGCCTACAATGAGCAGTTCTTC
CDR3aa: CAISESQGGAYNEQFF

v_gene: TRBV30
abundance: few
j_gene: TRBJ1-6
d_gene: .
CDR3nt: TGTGCCTGGGGTCGAAGGGGGATGAACTATAATTCACCCCTCCACTTT
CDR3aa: CAWGRRGMNYNSPLHF

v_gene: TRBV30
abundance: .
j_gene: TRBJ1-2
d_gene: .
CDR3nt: TGTGCCTGGAGTGTACGAGGCGGCTACACCTTC
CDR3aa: CAWSVRGGYTF

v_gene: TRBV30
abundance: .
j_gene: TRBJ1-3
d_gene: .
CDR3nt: TGTGCCTGGAGTGAGAACGACAGGGGAAACACCATATATTTT
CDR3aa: CAWSENDRGNTIYF

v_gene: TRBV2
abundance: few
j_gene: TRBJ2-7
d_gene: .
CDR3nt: TGTGCCAGCAGAGGGGGCTCCTACGAGCAGTACTTC
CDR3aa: CASRGGSYEQYF

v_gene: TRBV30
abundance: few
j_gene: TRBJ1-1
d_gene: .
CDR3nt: TGTGCCTGGAGTGAAAGGGGATCCACTGAAGCTTTCTTT
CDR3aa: CAWSERGSTEAFF

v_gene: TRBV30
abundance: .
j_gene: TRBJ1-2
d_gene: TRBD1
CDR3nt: TGTGCCTGGGAGGGACAGACTAACTATGGCTACACCTTC
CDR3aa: CAWEGQTNYGYTF

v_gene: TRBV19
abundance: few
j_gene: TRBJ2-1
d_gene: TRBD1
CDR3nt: TGTGCCAGTGGAAAGGGGACAGGGGACCGCAATGAGCAGTTCTTC
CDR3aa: CASGKGTGDRNEQFF

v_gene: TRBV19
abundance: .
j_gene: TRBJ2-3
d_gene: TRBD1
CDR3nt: TGTGCCAGTAGTATGGGGGCCCTCGACAGGGGAGGTCCAGATACGCAGTATTTT
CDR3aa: CASSMGALDRGGPDTQYF

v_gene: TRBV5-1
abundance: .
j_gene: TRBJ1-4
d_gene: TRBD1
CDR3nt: TGCGCCAGCAGCCAGCCAGGGACAGGGATTCGGGAAAAACTGTTTTTT
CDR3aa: CASSQPGTGIREKLFF

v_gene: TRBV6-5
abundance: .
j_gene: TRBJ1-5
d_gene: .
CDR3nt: TGTGCCAGCAGTTACCAGGGAGGTCAGCCCCAGCATTTT
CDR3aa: CASSYQGGQPQHF

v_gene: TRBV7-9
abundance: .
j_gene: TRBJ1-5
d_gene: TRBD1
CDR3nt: TGTGCCAGCAGCCCCGGGACAGGGGGCGCTAGGAGCAATCAGCCCCAGCATTTT
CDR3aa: CASSPGTGGARSNQPQHF

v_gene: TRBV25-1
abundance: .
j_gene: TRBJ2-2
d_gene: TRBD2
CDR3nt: TGTGCCAGCAGTGAAGTCAGGACTAGCGTGAACACCGGGGAGCTGTTTTTT
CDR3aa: CASSEVRTSVNTGELFF

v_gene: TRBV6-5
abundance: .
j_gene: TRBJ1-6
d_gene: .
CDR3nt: TGTGCCAGCAGTTACGGGGAGAGCTCCTATAATTCACCCCTCCACTTT
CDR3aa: CASSYGESSYNSPLHF

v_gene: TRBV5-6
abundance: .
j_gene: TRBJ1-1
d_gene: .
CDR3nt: TGTGCCAGCAGCCCATTAGCGGTAACTGAAGCTTTCTTT
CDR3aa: CASSPLAVTEAFF

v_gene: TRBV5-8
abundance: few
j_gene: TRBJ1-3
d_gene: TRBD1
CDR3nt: TGTGCCAGCAGCTGGGACAGGGCTGACACCATATATTTT
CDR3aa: CASSWDRADTIYF

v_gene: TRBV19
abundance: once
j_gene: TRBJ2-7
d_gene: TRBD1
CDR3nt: TGTGCCAGTAGTTCCGATTTCGGACAGGGATACGAGCAGTACTTC
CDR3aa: CASSSDFGQGYEQYF

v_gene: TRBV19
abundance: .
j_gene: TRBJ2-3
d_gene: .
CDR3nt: TGTGCCAGTAGTTACGGACAGCGCACAGATACGCAGTATTTT
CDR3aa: CASSYGQRTDTQYF

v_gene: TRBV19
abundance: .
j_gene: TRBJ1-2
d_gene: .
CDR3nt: TGTGCCAGTAGTAAGCCGCGACAGGCTAACTATGGCTACACCTTC
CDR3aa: CASSKPRQANYGYTF

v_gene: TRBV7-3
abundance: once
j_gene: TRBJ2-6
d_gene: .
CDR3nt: TGTGCCAGCAGCCTCTTCCCTGGGGCCAACGTCCTGACTTTC
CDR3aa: CASSLFPGANVLTF